The TCR beta chain described here comes from a study of T cell repertoires in cytomegalovirus infection. Study overall: Public TCR beta signature analysis indicated the presence of both CMV infection and matching HLA type.

Each CDR3 protein gets one entry after TCRdb re-called the reads with MiXCR. The table includes hundreds of thousands of distinct CDR3 sequences, about 44% detected once. Comment on this clonotype: As yet, its antigen is unknown.

The V gene's germline CDR1 is SEHNR and CDR2 FQNEAQ (reference sequence). CDR3 length equals 13 residues. The junction had 2 bases not matched to a gene; V was cut back by 6 bases and J by 10 bases. This specimen was cultured PBMCs, taken from culture after CMV antigen stimulation. The genes are TRBV7-9 and TRBJ1-6; 11 nucleotides align to TRBD1. The sequence was obtained from a human donor in good health (CMV status not recorded). Some clones in this sample may be carry-over from other donors' samples. The CDR3 here is CASRGQGDSPLHF. The DNA for the CDR3 is TGTGCCAGCAGGGGACAGGGGGACTCACCCCTCCACTTT.